The rows below give T cell receptor beta chains drawn from one sample of a study of T-cell memory formation after mild COVID-19. TCRdb reprocessed the 5' RACE reads via MiXCR and lists one record per CDR3 protein. The table lists some 450,000 distinct CDR3 sequences, more than 15% of them singletons. Sequenced sample: PBMCs or a T cell subset sorted from them (not recorded which). These receptor sequences come from a man between 18 and 29 years old who had mild COVID-19 (a few samples of this study predate the infection). Cell type and time point are not known. The CDR3 runs from the conserved cysteine through the conserved F or W. A D gene is named only where the DNA matches it firmly. Rows may omit the clone size; those that give it use once, few, many or a size class.

size	V	D	J	DNA	CDR3
few	TRBV10-3	TRBD1	TRBJ2-1	TGTGCCATCACCAGGGGGCAAGCACTATCCAGCATGAATGAGCAGTTCTTC	CAITRGQALSSMNEQFF
few	TRBV25-1	NA	TRBJ1-1	TGTGCCAGCAGTGTTAAAGCTTTCTTT	CASSVKAFF
few	TRBV7-9	NA	TRBJ2-3	TGTGCCAGCAGCTTAGGATCGAGCCGGGCTGGTACGCAGTATTTT	CASSLGSSRAGTQYF
few	TRBV6-1	TRBD2	TRBJ2-3	TGTGCCAGCAGCGGGGCGACTAGCTTGGCAGATACGCAGTATTTT	CASSGATSLADTQYF
NA	TRBV5-1	TRBD1	TRBJ1-1	TGCGCCAGCAGCTTGACCTTAGGACAGGGCGCTGAAGCTTTCTTT	CASSLTLGQGAEAFF
NA	TRBV3-1	TRBD1	TRBJ2-3	TGTGCCAGCAGGCCTCAGGGGGCTAGTACGCAGTATTTT	CASRPQGASTQYF
few	TRBV7-8	NA	TRBJ2-3	TGTGCCAGCAGCTTAGTAGGGGACGATACGCAGTATTTT	CASSLVGDDTQYF
many	TRBV4-1	TRBD1	TRBJ1-5	TGCGCCAGCAGCCAAGATCCGACAGGGATGGGTCAGCCCCAGCATTTT	CASSQDPTGMGQPQHF
NA	TRBV6-6	NA	TRBJ1-3	TGTGCCAGCAGTTACTCGAAACGGCCTACGGATTTT	CASSYSKRPTDF
NA	TRBV5-6	NA	TRBJ1-2	TGTGCCAGCAGCCGCGGCGGGGCGGCGTTCTATGGCTACACCTTC	CASSRGGAAFYGYTF
NA	TRBV4-1	TRBD2	TRBJ2-1	TGCGCCAGCAGCGACGGACTAGCGGGGGGCTACAATGAGCAGTTCTTC	CASSDGLAGGYNEQFF
few	TRBV5-6	NA	TRBJ1-5	TGTGCCAGCAGCTTAGGTGGACCGAAGTTAAATCAGCCCCAGCATTTT	CASSLGGPKLNQPQHF
few	TRBV28	TRBD2	TRBJ2-5	TGTGCCAGCAGCTCTTTTTCTAGCGGCCAAGAGACCCAGTACTTC	CASSSFSSGQETQYF
many	TRBV4-2	TRBD2	TRBJ2-3	TGTGCCAGCAGCCTGTCGGGGGGGGGTCTAAGCACAGATACGCAGTATTTT	CASSLSGGGLSTDTQYF
few	TRBV4-1	NA	TRBJ1-1	TGCGCCAGCAGCCAAGTTGGAAGGGCAAACACTGAAGCTTTCTTT	CASSQVGRANTEAFF
NA	TRBV5-1	NA	TRBJ2-3	NA	CASSFGPGSTDTQYF
NA	TRBV4-3	TRBD1	TRBJ2-7	TGCGCCAGCAGCCAAGGGACAGGGGGCCTGAACGAGCAGTACTTC	CASSQGTGGLNEQYF
many	TRBV12-3/TRBV12-4	NA	TRBJ1-1	TGTGCCAGCAGTTTAGCGCGGGGCAGTGCGAACACTGAAGCTTTCTTT	CASSLARGSANTEAFF
NA	TRBV15	NA	TRBJ1-2	TGTGCCACCAGCAGAGATTTAGGGAAGAGCTATGGCTACACCTTC	CATSRDLGKSYGYTF
few	TRBV10-2	NA	TRBJ2-1	TGCGCCAGCAGTGAGGCTCTCGGTGAGCAGTTCTTC	CASSEALGEQFF
NA	TRBV20-1	NA	TRBJ2-3	TGCAGTGCTAGGCGACTAAGTGTCACAGATACGCAGTATTTT	CSARRLSVTDTQYF
NA	TRBV12-3/TRBV12-4	NA	TRBJ1-6	TGTGCCAGCAGTTTAGGGGCACCCCTCCACTTT	CASSLGAPLHF
NA	TRBV27	NA	TRBJ2-3	TGTGCCAGCAGTTTCGACGGTAGCACAGATACGCAGTATTTT	CASSFDGSTDTQYF
NA	TRBV7-6	NA	TRBJ2-5	TGTGCCAGCAGCTTAGTACAGAAAGAGACCCAGTACTTC	CASSLVQKETQYF
few	TRBV20-1	TRBD1	TRBJ2-5	TGCAGTGCTAGTTATACACAGGGGCGGAGGGAGACCCAGTACTTC	CSASYTQGRRETQYF
few	TRBV28	TRBD2	TRBJ2-2	TGTGCCAGCAGCCTCCACGGCGGGGGAAGCACCGGGGAGCTGTTTTTT	CASSLHGGGSTGELFF
few	TRBV2	NA	TRBJ2-7	TGTGCCAGCACCCTGGACGGTTACGAGCAGTACTTC	CASTLDGYEQYF
few	TRBV2	NA	TRBJ2-4	TGTGCCAGCAGGGCCGGGCCCGGGGGCAAAAACATTCAGTACTTC	CASRAGPGGKNIQYF
NA	TRBV12-3/TRBV12-4	NA	TRBJ1-1	TGTGCCAGCAGTTTAGGGAACAGCGGCAACACTGAAGCTTTCTTT	CASSLGNSGNTEAFF
NA	TRBV6-2/TRBV6-3	NA	TRBJ2-2	TGTGCCAGCAGTTACGGGCCACAGGCGAACACCGGGGAGCTGTTTTTT	CASSYGPQANTGELFF
few	TRBV5-5	NA	TRBJ1-1	TGTGCCAGCAGCTTCCCCCGTTTTGGGGGCCTGAACACTGAAGCTTTCTTT	CASSFPRFGGLNTEAFF
NA	TRBV2	TRBD2	TRBJ2-5	TGTGCCAGCAGTGAAGGGAGCGGGGGTGAGACCCAGTACTTC	CASSEGSGGETQYF
NA	TRBV20-1	NA	TRBJ2-4	TGCAGTGCTAGAGATATCGACAGACGGACCTGGGGAAACATTCAGTACTTC	CSARDIDRRTWGNIQYF
NA	TRBV23-1	NA	TRBJ2-5	TGCGCCAGGGGAGAATTCCCCTTTCCGTACTTC	CARGEFPFPYF
NA	TRBV28	TRBD1	TRBJ1-2	TGTGCCAGCAGTGGGTACAGGGGAAACTATGGCTACACCTTC	CASSGYRGNYGYTF
few	TRBV20-1	NA	TRBJ1-5	TGCAGTGCTAGGCCACAGGGCGAACAACCCCAGCATTTT	CSARPQGEQPQHF
few	TRBV5-8	NA	TRBJ2-3	TGTGCCAGCAGCTGGGTAGGAGATACGCAGTATTTT	CASSWVGDTQYF
many	TRBV24-1	TRBD1	TRBJ2-3	TGTGCCACCAGTGATTGGGGACAGGGATACACAGATACGCAGTATTTT	CATSDWGQGYTDTQYF
NA	TRBV7-8	NA	TRBJ2-2	TGTGCCAGCAGCTTAGCCGCAGGGCGCGGGGAGCTGTTTTTT	CASSLAAGRGELFF
many	TRBV7-9	TRBD2	TRBJ2-7	TGTGCCAGCAGCTTATTTAGCGGGGGGCCCTTCTACGAGCAGTACTTC	CASSLFSGGPFYEQYF
NA	TRBV7-3	NA	TRBJ2-3	TGTGCCACCAGTACCCGGACAGGGCAGCTGGCGGGGGGGCCAGATACGCAGTATTTT	CATSTRTGQLAGGPDTQYF
few	TRBV20-1	NA	TRBJ2-7	TGCAGTGCCCGGGGGCAGGGAATCTACGAGCAGTACTTC	CSARGQGIYEQYF
few	TRBV12-3/TRBV12-4	NA	TRBJ1-1	TGTGCCAGCAGTCCGGTCTTCCTCTCGGGCACTGAAGCTTTCTTT	CASSPVFLSGTEAFF
many	TRBV5-1	TRBD2	TRBJ2-2	TGCGCCAGCAGCCCGGACATCAACGGGGGGACCGGGGAGCTGTTTTTT	CASSPDINGGTGELFF
few	TRBV24-1	NA	TRBJ2-3	TGTGCCACCAGCGGACAGAGCACAGATACGCAGTATTTT	CATSGQSTDTQYF
NA	TRBV19	NA	TRBJ1-5	TGTGCCAGTAAAGTCACAGGGATGAATCAGCCCCAGCATTTT	CASKVTGMNQPQHF
NA	TRBV4-1	NA	TRBJ1-4	TGCGCCAGCAGCCGTCAAGGGACTGTGAATGAAAAACTGTTTTTT	CASSRQGTVNEKLFF
few	TRBV7-9	NA	TRBJ2-5	TGTGCCAGCAGCTCGCGGCGGGGAGAGACCCAGTACTTC	CASSSRRGETQYF
once	TRBV27	TRBD1	TRBJ2-3	TGTGCCAGCAGTTTAAAGGGGGCGGTAACAGATACGCAGTATTTT	CASSLKGAVTDTQYF
few	TRBV4-2	NA	TRBJ2-1	TGTGCCAGCAGCCAAGATCGGGGGGCCGTCTACAATGAGCAGTTCTTC	CASSQDRGAVYNEQFF
NA	TRBV30	NA	TRBJ2-1	TGTGCCTGGCTGGCTCAAGGGTTGGATGAGCAGTTCTTC	CAWLAQGLDEQFF
NA	TRBV20-1	TRBD2	TRBJ2-5	TGCAGTGCCGCACTAGCGGGGGGGCCGGGTGAGACCCAGTACTTC	CSAALAGGPGETQYF
few	TRBV30	NA	TRBJ1-6	TGTGCCTGGGGGAGTGGCTCCTATAATTCACCCCTCCACTTT	CAWGSGSYNSPLHF
NA	TRBV15	NA	TRBJ1-4	TGTGCCACCAGCAGAGACTATCCTGGCGGGAATGAAAAACTGTTTTTT	CATSRDYPGGNEKLFF